What follows are 20 T cell receptor beta chains derived from one specimen sequenced in a study of shared clonotypes between healthy human individuals. TCRdb's table, derived via immunoSEQ multiplex PCR, lists solely in-frame clones and lacks some. The sample includes 2 million to 2.5 million clones, roughly 95% of them seen just once. The sample taken for sequencing was naive CD4+ T cells sorted from blood. Subset of the sample: CD45RA+ positively selected. All receptors derive from a man between 18 and 35 years old in good health.

This clone was counted once. The chain is built from TRBV6-5 and TRBJ2-7; D could derive from TRBD1 or TRBD2 (5 bases each). The CDR3 loop spans 15 amino acids. The germline gives CDR1 MNHEY, CDR2 SVGAGI. Deletions cut 4 bases from V and 1 base from J, with 14 bases between. The CDR3 region has the DNA TGTGCCAGCAGTTTAGCCGGGACGAGGTCCTACGAGCAGTACTTC. Its translation is CASSLAGTRSYEQYF.

V is TRBV28 and J is TRBJ2-4; 7 bases fit TRBD1. CDR1 MDHEN and CDR2 SYDVKM come from the germline V gene. Losses at the gene ends were 7 bases for V and 0 bases for J; bases not matched to a gene: 3. CDR3 length equals 14 residues. The CDR3 coding sequence is TGTGCCAGCATAGGGGGCGCAGCCAAAAACATTCAGTACTTC. Translated: CASIGGAAKNIQYF.

J is TRBJ2-6 and V is TRBV6-6, with D uncertain. This CDR3 region has 13 residues. Trimming pared 8 bases from V and 2 bases from J, leaving 7 bases between. The germline CDR1 and CDR2 sequences are MNHNY and SVGAGI (reference sequence). This CDR3 reads CASFSPGANVLTF. In nucleotides, the CDR3 is TGTGCCAGCTTCTCTCCTGGGGCCAACGTCCTGACTTTC.

The genes are TRBV5-6 and TRBJ2-5; tentative D call: TRBD2 (5 bases). Looked up from germline, CDR1 is SGHDT and CDR2 is YYEEEE. Trimming took 3 bases from V and 2 from J, leaving 14 bases between them. The CDR3 loop spans 15 amino acids. The chain's CDR3 is CASSWAGSKQETQYF. CDR3 DNA: TGTGCCAGCAGCTGGGCGGGTAGCAAACAAGAGACCCAGTACTTC.

The chain combines TRBV27 with TRBJ1-2; D is ambiguous. The CDR3 has 14 amino acids. Germline V gene data show CDR1 as MNHEY and CDR2 as SMNVEV (reference sequence). The V end was cut by 3 bases, the J end by 8 bases, with 16 bases between. The CDR3 region is CASSFRHLADGYTF. The CDR3 DNA follows: TGTGCCAGCAGTTTTCGGCACCTGGCGGACGGCTACACCTTC.

The rearrangement uses TRBV6-5 and TRBJ2-5, with D unresolved. Germline V CDR1 and CDR2: MNHEY, SVGAGI. The CDR3 has 13 amino acids. Trimming stripped 6 bases from V and 0 bases from J, with 8 bases between. CDR3 sequence (DNA): TGTGCCAGCAGCCCCCGCAACCAAGAGACCCAGTACTTC. Translating it yields CASSPRNQETQYF.

The rearrangement joins TRBV6-4 to TRBJ2-3; 7 bases line up with TRBD1. The CDR3 has 13 residues. Germline lookup yields CDR1 MRHNA and CDR2 SNTAGT. V dropped 3 bases and J dropped 7; count of bases not matched to a gene: 4. The CDR3: CASSETQGNTQYF. The CDR3 DNA sequence: TGTGCCAGCAGTGAAACACAGGGGAATACGCAGTATTTT.

The chain joins TRBV4-1 to TRBJ1-1; D remains ambiguous. CDR3 size: 16 residues. Trimming cost V 2 bases and J 2 bases, with 15 bases left between them. Germline V CDR1 and CDR2: MGHRA, YSYEKL. The CDR3 loop reads CASSQFTSALNTEAFF. In DNA form, the CDR3 reads TGCGCCAGCAGCCAATTTACTTCGGCGCTAAACACTGAAGCTTTCTTT.

This chain links TRBV11-2 with TRBJ2-2; D gene uncertain. The CDR3 totals 15 residues. V was cut by 3 bases and J by 0 bases, with 8 bases left in between. Germline CDR1 and CDR2: SGHAT and FQNNGV. The CDR3 DNA follows: TGTGCCAGCAGCTTCTCCGGGCCGAACACCGGGGAGCTGTTTTTT. Translating it yields CASSFSGPNTGELFF.

This clone appeared a single time. The chain is built from TRBV27 and TRBJ2-7; D is unresolved. The CDR3 length is 15 residues. The germline gives CDR1 MNHEY, CDR2 SMNVEV (reference sequence). Trimming stripped 4 bases from V and 0 bases from J, with 13 bases between. CDR3 nucleotide sequence: TGTGCCAGCAGTTCAAGACTCGTTAGCTCCTACGAGCAGTACTTC. Translation: CASSSRLVSSYEQYF.

CDR3 region: CASSPSRSGAVNEKLFF. CDR3 nucleotide sequence: TGTGCCAGCTCACCTTCACGGAGCGGGGCGGTCAATGAAAAACTGTTTTTT. The V call is TRBV18, the J call TRBJ1-4, with D possibly being TRBD1 (5 bases). V gave up 3 bases and J gave up 5 bases, with 19 bases separating them. The CDR3 runs to 17 residues. Germline V gene sequence: CDR1 KGHSH, CDR2 LQKENI.

This rearrangement joins TRBV2 to TRBJ2-2; 8 bases are a match to TRBD1. The junction had 2 bases not matched to a gene; V was cut back by 10 bases and J by 1 base. The CDR3 runs to 13 residues. CDR1 and CDR2 (germline): SNHLY, FYNNEI. CDR3 sequence: CATGTGNTGELFF. In DNA form, the CDR3 reads TGTGCCACCGGGACAGGGAACACCGGGGAGCTGTTTTTT. The whole variable domain, filled in from reference TRBV2 and TRBJ2-2, reads EPEVTQTPSHQVTQMGQEVILRCVPISNHLYFYWYRQILGQKVEFLVSFYNNEISEKSEIFDDQFSVERPDGSNFTLKIRSTKLEDSAMYFCATGTGNTGELFFGEGSRLTVL.

The chain is built from TRBV29-1 and TRBJ2-5, with 11 bases fitting TRBD2. The CDR3 consists of 12 residues. Germline V CDR1 and CDR2: SQVTM, ANQGSEA. The V gene end was trimmed by 7 bases and the J gene end by 2 bases; junction bases not matched to a gene: 0. For the CDR3, the DNA is TGCAGCGGGACTAGCGGGCAAGAGACCCAGTACTTC. This sequence encodes CSGTSGQETQYF.

This sequence joins TRBV6-1 and TRBJ1-3, with D possibly being TRBD1 (6 bases). Deletions cut 3 bases from V and 4 bases from J, with 19 bases between. Germline values: CDR1 MNHNS, CDR2 SASEGT. This CDR3 has 17 amino acids. Written as DNA, the CDR3 is TGTGCCAGCAGTGATGTCGGGGGCTATTTGGGAGGAAACACCATATATTTT. It encodes CASSDVGGYLGGNTIYF.

CDR3 bases: TGTGCCAGCAGCGCAGGGTACACTGAAGCTTTCTTT. Residues: CASSAGYTEAFF. This sequence joins TRBV2 and TRBJ1-1; D is perhaps TRBD1 (5 bases). Trimming took 6 bases from V and 3 from J, leaving 8 bases between them. The CDR3 length is 12 residues. Germline V CDR1 and CDR2: SNHLY, FYNNEI.

A note on this clone: This specimen includes other DNA sequences encoding the same CDR3. The chain uses TRBV5-6 and TRBJ1-2; a possible D gene is TRBD1 (5 bases). The germline CDR1 and CDR2 sequences are SGHDT and YYEEEE. The CDR3 runs 12 residues. Trimming took 4 bases from V and 3 from J, leaving 7 bases between them. The CDR3 bases are TGTGCCAGCAGCCCAGGGTACTATGGCTACACCTTC. Protein sequence: CASSPGYYGYTF.

The CDR3 here is CAWSVLATLHF. In DNA form, the CDR3 reads TGTGCCTGGAGTGTACTGGCGACCCTCCACTTT. The rearrangement uses TRBV30 and TRBJ1-6; no clear D. Germline assignment: CDR1 GTSNPN and CDR2 SVGIG (reference sequence). V dropped 0 bases and J dropped 14 bases, with 8 bases sitting between them. CDR3 length: 11 amino acids.

Comment on this clone: The same CDR3 also results from other DNA sequences found in this sample. This sequence joins TRBV9 and TRBJ1-3; TRBD1 is a possible D gene (5 bases). CDR1 is SGDLS and CDR2 is YYNGEE in the germline V gene. The CDR3 has 14 residues. With 2 bases removed from V and 2 bases from J, the gap between germline ends came to 8 bases. The CDR3: CASSVETAGNTIYF. The CDR3 DNA reads TGTGCCAGCAGCGTTGAGACAGCTGGAAACACCATATATTTT.

The chain carries TRBV6-1 and TRBJ2-7, with D possibly matching TRBD2 (6 bases). Germline CDR1 reads MNHNS; CDR2 reads SASEGT. Trimming left V 7 bases short and J 2 bases short, with 15 bases between. The CDR3 has 14 amino acids. The CDR3 region is CASIAVRSTYEQYF. DNA for the CDR3: TGTGCCAGCATAGCGGTCAGGTCCACCTACGAGCAGTACTTC.

This chain connects TRBV10-1 to TRBJ2-5; D uncertain. Germline CDR1 is WNHNN and CDR2 is SYGVQD (reference sequence). Trimming pared 2 bases from V and 4 bases from J, leaving 8 bases between. There are 13 residues in the CDR3. This CDR3 is CASSETPRETQYF. The CDR3 DNA follows: TGCGCCAGCAGTGAGACTCCGAGAGAGACCCAGTACTTC.